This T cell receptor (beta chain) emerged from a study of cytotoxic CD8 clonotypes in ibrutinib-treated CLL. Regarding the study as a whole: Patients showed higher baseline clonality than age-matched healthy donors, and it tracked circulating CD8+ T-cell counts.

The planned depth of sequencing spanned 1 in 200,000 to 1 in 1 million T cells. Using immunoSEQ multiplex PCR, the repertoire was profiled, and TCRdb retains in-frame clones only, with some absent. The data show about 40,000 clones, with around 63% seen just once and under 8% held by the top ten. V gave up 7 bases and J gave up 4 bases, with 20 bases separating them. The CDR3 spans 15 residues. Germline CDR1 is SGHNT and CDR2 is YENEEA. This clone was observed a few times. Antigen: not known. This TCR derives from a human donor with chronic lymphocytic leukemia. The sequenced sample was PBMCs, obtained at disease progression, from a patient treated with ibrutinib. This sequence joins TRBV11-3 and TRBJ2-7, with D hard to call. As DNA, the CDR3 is TGTGCCAGCACCACTCCTGGACGGATTATTTACGAGCAGTACTTC. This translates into CASTTPGRIIYEQYF.